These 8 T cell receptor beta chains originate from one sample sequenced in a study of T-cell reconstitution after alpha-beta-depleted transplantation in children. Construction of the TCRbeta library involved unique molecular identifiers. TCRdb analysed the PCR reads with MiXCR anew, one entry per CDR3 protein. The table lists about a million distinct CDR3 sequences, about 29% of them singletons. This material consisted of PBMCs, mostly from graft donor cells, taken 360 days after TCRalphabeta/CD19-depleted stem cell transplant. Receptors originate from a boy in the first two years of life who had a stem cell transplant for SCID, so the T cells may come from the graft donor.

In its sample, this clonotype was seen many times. This chain's CDR3 is CSVGHLNTGELFF. CDR3 coding DNA: TGCAGCGTCGGACACCTGAACACCGGGGAGCTGTTTTTT. J is TRBJ2-2 and V is TRBV29-1, with D tentatively TRBD1 (5 bases). The CDR3 runs to 13 residues. Germline values: CDR1 SQVTM, CDR2 ANQGSEA. The germline V and J ends were trimmed by 6 bases and 1 base, with 9 bases remaining between them.

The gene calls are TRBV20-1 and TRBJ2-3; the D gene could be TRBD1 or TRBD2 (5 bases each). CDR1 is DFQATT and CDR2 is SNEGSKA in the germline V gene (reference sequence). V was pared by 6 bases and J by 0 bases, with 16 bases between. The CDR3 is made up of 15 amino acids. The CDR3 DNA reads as TGCAGTGCCAGGGAGTGGTCCCAGAGCACAGATACGCAGTATTTT. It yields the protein CSAREWSQSTDTQYF.

The CDR3 is CSARDSLKGNTEAFF. Written as DNA, the CDR3 is TGCAGTGCTAGAGATAGCCTCAAGGGCAACACTGAAGCTTTCTTT. This chain joins TRBV20-1 and TRBJ1-1; D not resolved. V gave up 0 bases and J gave up 2 bases, with 13 bases separating them. The germline CDR1 and CDR2 sequences are DFQATT and SNEGSKA (reference sequence). The CDR3 consists of 15 residues.

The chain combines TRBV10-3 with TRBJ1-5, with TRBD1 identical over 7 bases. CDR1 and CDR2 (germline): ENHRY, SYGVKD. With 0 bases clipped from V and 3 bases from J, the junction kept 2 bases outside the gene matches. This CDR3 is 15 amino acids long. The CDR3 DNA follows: TGTGCCATCAGTGAGTCGACAGGGACCAATCAGCCCCAGCATTTT. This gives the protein CAISESTGTNQPQHF.

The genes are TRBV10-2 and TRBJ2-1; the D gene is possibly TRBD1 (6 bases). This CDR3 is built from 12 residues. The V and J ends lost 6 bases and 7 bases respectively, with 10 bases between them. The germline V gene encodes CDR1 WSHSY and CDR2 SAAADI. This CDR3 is CASRNQGNEQFF. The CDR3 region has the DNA TGCGCCAGCAGAAATCAGGGGAATGAGCAGTTCTTC.

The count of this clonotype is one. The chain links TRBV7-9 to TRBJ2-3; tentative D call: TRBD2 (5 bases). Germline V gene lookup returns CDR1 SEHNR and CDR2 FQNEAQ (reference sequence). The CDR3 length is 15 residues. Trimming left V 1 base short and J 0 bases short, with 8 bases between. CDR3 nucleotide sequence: TGTGCCAGCAGCTTAGTAGAGGGAAGCACAGATACGCAGTATTTT. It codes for CASSLVEGSTDTQYF.

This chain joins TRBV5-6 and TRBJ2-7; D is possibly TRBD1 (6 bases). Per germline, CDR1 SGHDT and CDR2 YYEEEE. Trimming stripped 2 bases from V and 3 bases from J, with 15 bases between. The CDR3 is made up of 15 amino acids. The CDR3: CASSFDRIEYYEQYF. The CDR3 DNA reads TGTGCCAGCAGCTTCGACAGGATAGAATACTACGAGCAGTACTTC.

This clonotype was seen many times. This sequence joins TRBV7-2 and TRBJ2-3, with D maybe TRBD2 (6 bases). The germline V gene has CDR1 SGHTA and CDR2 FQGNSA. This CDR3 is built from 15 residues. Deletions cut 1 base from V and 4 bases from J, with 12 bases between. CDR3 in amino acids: CASSLVGLASDTQYF. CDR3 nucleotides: TGTGCCAGCAGCTTAGTCGGTCTAGCGTCAGATACGCAGTATTTT. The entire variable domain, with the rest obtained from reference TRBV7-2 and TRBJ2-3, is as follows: GAGVSQSPSNKVTEKGKDVELRCDPISGHTALYWYRQSLGQGLEFLIYFQGNSAPDKSGLPSDRFSAERTGGSVSTLTIQRTQQEDSAVYLCASSLVGLASDTQYFGPGTRLTVL.